The present T cell receptor beta chain was sequenced within a study of cytomegalovirus exposure and HLA in healthy donors. The wider study: T cells numbering about 179 million yielded 90 million to 140 million unique TCR beta sequences in an earlier analysis. Findings and limits, study-wide: Reportedly, cytomegalovirus status was diagnosed with high sensitivity and specificity.

PCR employed 60 Vbeta and 13 Jbeta primers. TCRdb's copy holds only in-frame clones and misses some; the assay was immunoSEQ multiplex PCR. The repertoire holds approximately 150,000 clones, with approximately 80% as singletons. Samples came from healthy bone marrow donors. CDR1 and CDR2 from the germline V gene are LNHNV and YYDKDF (reference sequence). The CDR3 totals 14 residues. V dropped 2 bases and J dropped 1 base, with 7 bases sitting between them. As for this clone: Its target is unknown.

The rearrangement joins TRBV15 to TRBJ2-3; TRBD1 might be the D (6 bases). This TCR was sampled from a young man in good health and CMV-seropositive. Sequenced sample: PBMCs. This chain's CDR3 is CATSRNRGTDTQYF. CDR3 bases: TGTGCCACCAGCAGAAACAGGGGCACAGATACGCAGTATTTT.